This TCR beta chain was obtained from a study of long-term antiretroviral therapy in people with HIV. Notes on the study in general: Upon ART, diversity increased but remained lower than transplant donor controls. Spans of CDR3 length were tighter for HIV repertoires than for controls. Neither ART adherence, viral resistance nor therapy changes were documented.

Comment on this clone: The antigen remains undetermined.

This was the immunoSEQ v3.0 assay at survey level. Measured with immunoSEQ multiplex PCR; TCRdb has only the in-frame clones, and not every one. Counted here are about 28,000 clones, 65% to 85% occurring once; the ten biggest clones make up approximately 9.1%. This clonotype was sampled from a man aged 35-49 years with HIV. The sequenced sample was unsorted PBMCs, obtained 3 years after starting antiretroviral therapy.

The CDR3 here is CSAPKPGELFF. The CDR3 coding sequence is TGCAGTGCCCCCAAGCCGGGGGAGCTGTTTTTT. This chain uses TRBV20-1 with TRBJ2-2; no clear D. V shed 6 bases and J shed 8 bases, with 10 bases lying between them. Germline V lookup: CDR1 DFQATT, CDR2 SNEGSKA (reference sequence). CDR3 length: 11 amino acids.